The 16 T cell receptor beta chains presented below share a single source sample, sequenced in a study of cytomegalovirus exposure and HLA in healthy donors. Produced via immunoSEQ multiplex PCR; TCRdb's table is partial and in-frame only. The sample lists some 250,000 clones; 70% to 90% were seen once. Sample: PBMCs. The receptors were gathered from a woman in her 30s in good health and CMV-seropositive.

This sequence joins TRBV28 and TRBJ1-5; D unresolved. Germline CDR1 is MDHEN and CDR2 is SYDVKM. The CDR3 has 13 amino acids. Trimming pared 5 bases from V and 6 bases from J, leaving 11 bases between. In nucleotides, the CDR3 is TGTGCCAGCAGTCCGGACTTGAGTCAGCCCCAGCATTTT. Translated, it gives CASSPDLSQPQHF.

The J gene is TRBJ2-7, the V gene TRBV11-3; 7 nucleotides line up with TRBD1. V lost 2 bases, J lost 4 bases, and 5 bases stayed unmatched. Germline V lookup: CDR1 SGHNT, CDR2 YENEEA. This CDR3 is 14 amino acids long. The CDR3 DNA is TGTGCCAGCAGCTTACCCGAACAGGGGTACGAGCAGTACTTC. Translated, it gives CASSLPEQGYEQYF.

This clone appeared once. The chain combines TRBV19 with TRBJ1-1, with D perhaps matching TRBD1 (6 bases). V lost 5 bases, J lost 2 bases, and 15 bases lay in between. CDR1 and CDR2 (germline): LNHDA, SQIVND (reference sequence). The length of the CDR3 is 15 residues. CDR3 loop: CASSPSGGANTEAFF. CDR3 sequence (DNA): TGTGCCAGTAGTCCTTCCGGGGGGGCTAACACTGAAGCTTTCTTT.

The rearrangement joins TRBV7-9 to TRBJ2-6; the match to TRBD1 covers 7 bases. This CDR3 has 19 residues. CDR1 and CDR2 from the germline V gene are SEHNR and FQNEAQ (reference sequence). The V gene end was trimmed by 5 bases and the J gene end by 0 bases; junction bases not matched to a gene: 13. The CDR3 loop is CASSAPATGLDSGANVLTF. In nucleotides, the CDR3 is TGTGCCAGCAGCGCTCCGGCGACAGGGTTAGACTCTGGGGCCAACGTCCTGACTTTC.

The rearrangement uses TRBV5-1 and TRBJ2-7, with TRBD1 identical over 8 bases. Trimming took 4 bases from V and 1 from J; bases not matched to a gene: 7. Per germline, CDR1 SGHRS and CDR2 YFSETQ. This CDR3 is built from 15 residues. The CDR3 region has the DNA TGCGCCAGCAGCCAACGACAGGGGATGTCCTACGAGCAGTACTTC. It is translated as CASSQRQGMSYEQYF. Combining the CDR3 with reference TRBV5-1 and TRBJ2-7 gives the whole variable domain KAGVTQTPRYLIKTRGQQVTLSCSPISGHRSVSWYQQTPGQGLQFLFEYFSETQRNKGNFPGRFSGRQFSNSRSEMNVSTLELGDSALYLCASSQRQGMSYEQYFGPGTRLTVT.

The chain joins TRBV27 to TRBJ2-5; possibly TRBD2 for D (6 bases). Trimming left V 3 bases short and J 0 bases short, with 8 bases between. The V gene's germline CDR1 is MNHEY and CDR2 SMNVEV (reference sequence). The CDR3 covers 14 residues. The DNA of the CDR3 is TGTGCCAGCAGTTTCAGCGGGTACCAAGAGACCCAGTACTTC. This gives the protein CASSFSGYQETQYF.

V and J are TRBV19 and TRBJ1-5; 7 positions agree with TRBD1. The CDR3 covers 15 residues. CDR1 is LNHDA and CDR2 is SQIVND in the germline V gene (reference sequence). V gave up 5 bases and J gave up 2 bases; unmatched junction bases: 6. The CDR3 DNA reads TGTGCCAGTAGTTCCACCGGGACAGGCAATCAGCCCCAGCATTTT. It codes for CASSSTGTGNQPQHF.

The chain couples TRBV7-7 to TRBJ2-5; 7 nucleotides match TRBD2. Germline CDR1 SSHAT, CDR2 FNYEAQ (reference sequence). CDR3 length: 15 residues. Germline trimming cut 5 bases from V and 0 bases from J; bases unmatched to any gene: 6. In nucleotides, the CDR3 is TGTGCCAGCAGCAACGGGACTAACTACCAAGAGACCCAGTACTTC. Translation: CASSNGTNYQETQYF.

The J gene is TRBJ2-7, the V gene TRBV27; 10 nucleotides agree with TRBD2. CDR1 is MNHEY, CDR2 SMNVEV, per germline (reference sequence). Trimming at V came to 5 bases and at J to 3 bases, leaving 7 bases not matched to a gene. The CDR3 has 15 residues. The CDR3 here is CASSISSGSLYEQYF. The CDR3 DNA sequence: TGTGCCAGCAGTATCTCTAGCGGGAGTCTCTACGAGCAGTACTTC.

CDR3 coding DNA: TGTGCCAGCAGCCAAGTCTCAGTCAACACCGGGGAGCTGTTTTTT. It yields the protein CASSQVSVNTGELFF. The chain has TRBV14 and TRBJ2-2, with D uncertain. V was cut by 1 base and J by 2 bases, with 8 bases left in between. The germline CDR1 and CDR2 sequences are SGHDN and FVKESK. This CDR3 contains 15 residues.

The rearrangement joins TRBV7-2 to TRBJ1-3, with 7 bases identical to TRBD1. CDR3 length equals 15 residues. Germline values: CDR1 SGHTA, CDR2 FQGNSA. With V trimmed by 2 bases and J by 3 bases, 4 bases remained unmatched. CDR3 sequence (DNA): TGTGCCAGCAGCTTAAGTCCAGGGGGTGGAAACACCATATATTTT. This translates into CASSLSPGGGNTIYF.

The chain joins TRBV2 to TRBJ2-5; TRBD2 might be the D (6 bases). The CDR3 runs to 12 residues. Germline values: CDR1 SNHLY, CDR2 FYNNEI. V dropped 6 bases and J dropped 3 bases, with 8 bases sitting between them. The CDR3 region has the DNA TGTGCCAGCAGCTGGACTAAAGAGACCCAGTACTTC. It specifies CASSWTKETQYF.

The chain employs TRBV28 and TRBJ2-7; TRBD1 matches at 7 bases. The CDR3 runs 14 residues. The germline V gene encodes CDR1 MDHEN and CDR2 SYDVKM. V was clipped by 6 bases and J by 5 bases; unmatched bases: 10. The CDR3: CASSSTGYMDEQYF. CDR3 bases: TGTGCCAGCAGCTCGACAGGGTATATGGACGAGCAGTACTTC.

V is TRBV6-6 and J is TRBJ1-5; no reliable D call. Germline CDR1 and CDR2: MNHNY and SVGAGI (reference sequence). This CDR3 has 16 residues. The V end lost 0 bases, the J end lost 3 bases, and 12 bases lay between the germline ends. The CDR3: CASSYSRGFDNQPQHF. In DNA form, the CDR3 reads TGTGCCAGCAGTTACTCCCGGGGTTTCGACAATCAGCCCCAGCATTTT.

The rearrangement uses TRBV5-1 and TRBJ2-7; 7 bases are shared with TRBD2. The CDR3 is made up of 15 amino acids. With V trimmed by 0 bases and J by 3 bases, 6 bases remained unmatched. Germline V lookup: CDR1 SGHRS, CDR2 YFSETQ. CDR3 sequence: CASSLAGGRDYEQYF. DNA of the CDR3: TGCGCCAGCAGCTTGGCCGGAGGGAGGGACTACGAGCAGTACTTC.

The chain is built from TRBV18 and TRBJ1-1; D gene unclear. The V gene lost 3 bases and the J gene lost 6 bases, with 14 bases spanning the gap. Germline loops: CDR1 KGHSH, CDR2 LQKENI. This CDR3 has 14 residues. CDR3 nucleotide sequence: TGTGCCAGCTCACCCACCCTTGGCGGTCCTGAAGCTTTCTTT. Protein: CASSPTLGGPEAFF.